Each of the 29 T cell receptor beta chains below was sequenced from the same sample in a study of blood T cell repertoires in COVID-19. Here immunoSEQ multiplex PCR was the method, and the copy in TCRdb shows in-frame clones only, minus some. This table has 250,000 or so clones, approximately 90% appearing once. Sequencing was carried out using PBMCs or T cells enriched from blood (not recorded which). Receptors were obtained from a woman between 25 and 40 years old with acute COVID-19.

V and J are TRBV4-2 and TRBJ2-2, with 11 bases matching TRBD1. Germline assignment: CDR1 LGHNA and CDR2 YNFKEQ. The CDR3 consists of 17 residues. With V trimmed by 4 bases and J by 7 bases, 11 bases remained unmatched. CDR3 amino acids: CASSPFYGQGAGGELFF. The CDR3 region has the DNA TGTGCCAGCAGCCCTTTCTATGGACAGGGGGCCGGCGGGGAGCTGTTTTTT.

The chain employs TRBV4-1 and TRBJ1-1; 8 bases match TRBD1. Germline CDR1 reads MGHRA; CDR2 reads YSYEKL. The CDR3 consists of 21 residues. Trimming cost V 5 bases and J 3 bases; bases outside gene matches: 26. This CDR3 is CASSGGMDREIVKSKYTEAFF. As DNA, the CDR3 is TGCGCCAGCAGCGGGGGAATGGACAGGGAAATTGTAAAGAGCAAGTACACTGAAGCTTTCTTT.

This sequence joins TRBV7-2 and TRBJ2-3; possibly TRBD2 for D (5 bases). The germline V gene encodes CDR1 SGHTA and CDR2 FQGNSA. The CDR3 spans 15 residues. The V end was cut by 2 bases, the J end by 4 bases, with 13 bases between. The CDR3 DNA reads TGTGCCAGCAGCTTATGGTGGGAGAGCCCAGATACGCAGTATTTT. This translates into CASSLWWESPDTQYF.

The chain links TRBV4-1 to TRBJ1-1, with D tentatively TRBD1 (6 bases). Trimming took 0 bases from V and 5 from J, leaving 10 bases between them. Germline loops: CDR1 MGHRA, CDR2 YSYEKL. The CDR3 contains 14 residues. In DNA, the CDR3 is TGCGCCAGCAGCCAAGAATTGGGGGCAACTGAAGCTTTCTTT. As protein: CASSQELGATEAFF.

Concerning this clone: A read error may produce the germline difference seen at one junction end. The chain combines TRBV3-1 (or the pseudogene TRBV3-2) with TRBJ2-1; the D gene is possibly TRBD2 (6 bases). Germline assignment: CDR1 LGHDT and CDR2 YNNKEL (reference sequence). This CDR3 comprises 16 residues. The CDR3 loop reads CASSPNFGGAYDEQFF. The DNA of the CDR3 is TGTGCCAGCAGCCCGAATTTCGGGGGAGCCTACGATGAGCAGTTCTTC.

The chain has TRBV3-1 (or the pseudogene TRBV3-2) and TRBJ2-7; TRBD2 agrees at 10 bases. The V gene's germline CDR1 is LGHDT and CDR2 YNNKEL (reference sequence). Losses at the gene ends were 0 bases for V and 7 bases for J; bases not matched to a gene: 9. CDR3 length: 16 residues. The CDR3 nucleotides read TGTGCCAGCAGCCAAGAATCACTAGCGGGGCAAAGTGAGCAGTACTTC. Translation gives CASSQESLAGQSEQYF.

CDR3 amino acids: CSAAAGTEAFF. As DNA, the CDR3 is TGCAGCGCCGCAGCGGGTACTGAAGCTTTCTTT. This chain links TRBV29-1 with TRBJ1-1; D not resolved. V lost 7 bases and J 5 bases, leaving 11 bases between the germline ends. Looked up from germline, CDR1 is SQVTM and CDR2 is ANQGSEA. This CDR3 has 11 residues.

The chain uses TRBV4-3 and TRBJ2-1, with 9 nucleotides matching TRBD2. V shed 0 bases, J shed 8 bases, and the junction held 8 bases outside the gene matches. Germline V gene lookup returns CDR1 LGHNA and CDR2 YSLEER. CDR3 size: 16 residues. The CDR3 nucleotides read TGCGCCAGCAGCCAAGAGTTTGCGGGGGGGGCTTATGAGCAGTTCTTC. Its translation is CASSQEFAGGAYEQFF.

The V call is TRBV12-5, the J call TRBJ2-1, with D perhaps TRBD2 (6 bases). Germline values: CDR1 LGHNT, CDR2 FRNRAP. Trimming cost V 0 bases and J 0 bases, with 12 bases left between them. This CDR3 spans 17 amino acids. The CDR3, as DNA: TGTGCTAGTGGTTTGGTAGGAGGAGGGAGCTCCTACAATGAGCAGTTCTTC. It is translated as CASGLVGGGSSYNEQFF.

The chain employs TRBV5-5 and TRBJ2-1; 9 nucleotides line up with TRBD1. V shed 6 bases, J shed 7 bases, and the junction held 8 bases outside the gene matches. The germline V gene has CDR1 SGHKS and CDR2 YYEKEE (reference sequence). The CDR3 length is 14 residues. The CDR3 DNA reads TGTGCCAGCAACCCGGGACAGGGCCCAAATGAGCAGTTCTTC. It yields the protein CASNPGQGPNEQFF.

This clone is a singleton in its sample. The rearrangement uses TRBV6-5 and TRBJ1-2, with D possibly being TRBD1 (6 bases). CDR1 is MNHEY and CDR2 is SVGAGI in the germline V gene. CDR3 length equals 13 residues. Deletions cut 7 bases from V and 6 bases from J, with 15 bases between. The DNA of the CDR3 is TGTGCCAGCAAGAACACAGGGAGAAATGGCTACACCTTC. This translates into CASKNTGRNGYTF.

The chain links TRBV29-1 to TRBJ2-7; D possibly corresponds to TRBD1 (6 bases). The CDR3 runs to 14 residues. Germline loops: CDR1 SQVTM, CDR2 ANQGSEA. The V end lost 4 bases, the J end lost 0 bases, and 13 bases lay between the germline ends. The CDR3 sequence: CSVARTADSYEQYF. DNA of the CDR3: TGCAGCGTTGCAAGGACAGCGGACTCCTACGAGCAGTACTTC.

In its sample, this clone was seen a few times. The chain has TRBV5-1 and TRBJ2-7, with 9 bases that match TRBD1. J was trimmed by 0 bases and V by 4 bases; bases with no gene match: 5. This CDR3 is built from 15 residues. Germline-derived CDR1 and CDR2 are SGHRS and YFSETQ. The CDR3 sequence: CASSTDRGASYEQYF. Written as DNA, the CDR3 is TGCGCCAGCAGCACGGACAGGGGAGCCTCCTACGAGCAGTACTTC. Filled out from reference TRBV5-1 and TRBJ2-7, the complete variable domain reads KAGVTQTPRYLIKTRGQQVTLSCSPISGHRSVSWYQQTPGQGLQFLFEYFSETQRNKGNFPGRFSGRQFSNSRSEMNVSTLELGDSALYLCASSTDRGASYEQYFGPGTRLTVT.

This chain uses TRBV5-1 with TRBJ2-1; 10 bases match TRBD2. Germline V gene lookup returns CDR1 SGHRS and CDR2 YFSETQ. CDR3 length equals 16 residues. Trimming took 3 bases from V and 7 from J; bases not matched to a gene: 10. For the CDR3, the DNA is TGCGCCAGCAGCTCCCAGGCTAGCGGGAGTCGGAATGAGCAGTTCTTC. Translating it yields CASSSQASGSRNEQFF.

V usage is TRBV21-1 and J usage is TRBJ2-4; the DNA was not used to check the table's D call, TRBD1. TRBV21-1 is described as a pseudogene. The CDR3 loop spans 19 amino acids. DNA for the CDR3: TGTGCCAGCAGCAAAGCGCTTTGCGAAGGCAGGTCCCCCAAAAACATTCAGTACTTC. Translating it yields CASSKALCEGRSPKNIQYF.

CDR3 in DNA: TGTGCCAGCAGCCAGCCGGTAGCGGGCTCCTACAATGAGCAGTTCTTC. It codes for CASSQPVAGSYNEQFF. The chain carries TRBV7-8 and TRBJ2-1; TRBD2 matches at 7 bases. V gave up 5 bases and J gave up 0 bases; unmatched junction bases: 7. The germline CDR1 and CDR2 sequences are SGHVS and FQNEAQ. The CDR3 is made up of 16 amino acids.

This chain links TRBV28 with TRBJ2-5; TRBD2 matches 10 bases. Germline loops: CDR1 MDHEN, CDR2 SYDVKM. The CDR3 runs 17 residues. V shed 5 bases and J 4 bases; nucleotides not matched to a gene: 13. Written as DNA, the CDR3 is TGTGCCAGCAGTATGATCCTAGCGGGAGAGTCCGCAGAGACCCAGTACTTC. This sequence encodes CASSMILAGESAETQYF.

The V call is TRBV7-6, the J call TRBJ2-5, with D perhaps matching TRBD1 (5 bases). CDR1 SGHVS and CDR2 FNYEAQ come from the germline V gene. Trimming took 1 base from V and 2 from J, leaving 8 bases between them. The CDR3 has 14 amino acids. DNA for the CDR3: TGTGCCAGCAGCTTAGGTTCAGGGCAAGAGACCCAGTACTTC. It encodes CASSLGSGQETQYF.

This clone was detected only a few times. The chain has TRBV19 and TRBJ2-7, with D perhaps TRBD2 (5 bases). The CDR3 runs 16 residues. Germline assignment: CDR1 LNHDA and CDR2 SQIVND (reference sequence). V was shortened by 3 bases and J by 0 bases, with 15 bases between the two germline ends. The CDR3 DNA sequence: TGTGCCAGTAGTATTAAGTTTTGGGAGAGCTCCTACGAGCAGTACTTC. It translates to CASSIKFWESSYEQYF.

The J gene is TRBJ2-7, the V gene TRBV5-6; TRBD2 agrees at 10 bases. The germline V gene has CDR1 SGHDT and CDR2 YYEEEE. V lost 1 base to trimming and J lost 6 bases; unmatched junction nucleotides: 10. The CDR3 totals 16 residues. The CDR3 region is CASSLLASGSYVEQYF. In DNA form, the CDR3 reads TGTGCCAGCAGCTTGCTGGCTAGCGGGAGCTATGTCGAGCAGTACTTC.

The chain joins TRBV28 to TRBJ1-5, with D uncertain. This CDR3 contains 13 residues. Germline CDR1 MDHEN, CDR2 SYDVKM. V dropped 4 bases and J dropped 5 bases, with 9 bases sitting between them. CDR3 loop: CASSSWAYQPQHF. The CDR3 DNA sequence: TGTGCCAGCAGTTCTTGGGCTTATCAGCCCCAGCATTTT.

The rearrangement uses TRBV7-2 and TRBJ2-1; tentative D call: TRBD2 (8 bases). Trimming shortened V by 7 bases and J by 4 bases, and 20 bases separated the two germline ends. Germline CDR1 reads SGHTA; CDR2 reads FQGNSA. The CDR3 runs 16 residues. Written as DNA, the CDR3 is TGTGCCAGCACCCCAGGGGGGGGCGGGGGGTACAATGAGCAGTTCTTC. Its protein product is CASTPGGGGGYNEQFF.

This clone has a single count. This chain links TRBV28 with TRBJ2-7, with 8 nucleotides matching TRBD1. The germline gives CDR1 MDHEN, CDR2 SYDVKM. This CDR3 contains 13 residues. V lost 4 bases to trimming and J lost 5 bases; unmatched junction nucleotides: 4. As DNA, the CDR3 is TGTGCCAGCAGTTGGTCAGGGGGCGACGAGCAGTACTTC. As protein: CASSWSGGDEQYF.

The J gene is TRBJ2-7, the V gene TRBV30, with D possibly being TRBD1 (6 bases). The CDR3 length is 13 residues. The germline gives CDR1 GTSNPN, CDR2 SVGIG (reference sequence). The V gene lost 5 bases and the J gene lost 0 bases, with 11 bases spanning the gap. The CDR3 loop is CAWARDNSYEQYF. CDR3 coding DNA: TGTGCCTGGGCCCGGGACAACTCCTACGAGCAGTACTTC. Supplemented by reference TRBV30 and TRBJ2-7, the full variable domain reads SQTIHQWPATLVQPVGSPLSLECTVEGTSNPNLYWYRQAAGRGLQLLFYSVGIGQISSEVPQNLSASRPQDRQFILSSKKLLLSDSGFYLCAWARDNSYEQYFGPGTRLTVT.

The chain couples TRBV19 to TRBJ2-7; 10 positions agree with TRBD1. The CDR3 loop spans 14 amino acids. With V trimmed by 7 bases and J by 3 bases, 6 bases remained unmatched. Looked up from germline, CDR1 is LNHDA and CDR2 is SQIVND (reference sequence). The chain's CDR3 is CASTHRDRGYEQYF. The CDR3 DNA follows: TGTGCCAGTACCCACCGGGACAGGGGCTACGAGCAGTACTTC.

A single count supports this clone. The chain links TRBV5-1 to TRBJ1-5, with 10 bases identical to TRBD1. Germline lookup yields CDR1 SGHRS and CDR2 YFSETQ. This CDR3 has 16 amino acids. Trimming at V came to 0 bases and at J to 6 bases, leaving 6 bases not matched to a gene. CDR3 DNA sequence: TGCGCCAGCAGCTTGGAGCCGGGACAGGGGATTCAGCCCCAGCATTTT. Translating it yields CASSLEPGQGIQPQHF.

The chain carries TRBV6-4 and TRBJ2-1; 8 positions agree with TRBD2. The germline CDR1 and CDR2 sequences are MRHNA and SNTAGT. This CDR3 contains 15 residues. The trim removed 4 bases at V and 0 bases at J, leaving 2 bases unmatched. CDR3 loop: CASSVSGSSYNEQFF. CDR3 DNA: TGTGCCAGCAGTGTCAGCGGGAGCTCCTACAATGAGCAGTTCTTC.

The CDR3 reads CASSHPQGGWNEQFF. CDR3 nucleotide sequence: TGTGCCAGCAGCCACCCTCAGGGGGGTTGGAATGAGCAGTTCTTC. The chain combines TRBV6-2 or TRBV6-3 with TRBJ2-1; tentatively, D is TRBD1 (7 bases). Per germline, CDR1 MNHEY and CDR2 SVGEGT. With 6 bases removed from V and 7 bases from J, the gap between germline ends came to 19 bases. The CDR3 is 15 amino acids.

The chain links TRBV27 to TRBJ2-1, with D maybe TRBD2 (6 bases). The V end was cut by 5 bases, the J end by 5 bases, with 10 bases between. This CDR3 spans 13 amino acids. Germline CDR1 reads MNHEY; CDR2 reads SMNVEV (reference sequence). CDR3 residues: CASSQTRNNEQFF. In DNA form, the CDR3 reads TGTGCCAGCAGTCAGACTAGGAACAATGAGCAGTTCTTC.